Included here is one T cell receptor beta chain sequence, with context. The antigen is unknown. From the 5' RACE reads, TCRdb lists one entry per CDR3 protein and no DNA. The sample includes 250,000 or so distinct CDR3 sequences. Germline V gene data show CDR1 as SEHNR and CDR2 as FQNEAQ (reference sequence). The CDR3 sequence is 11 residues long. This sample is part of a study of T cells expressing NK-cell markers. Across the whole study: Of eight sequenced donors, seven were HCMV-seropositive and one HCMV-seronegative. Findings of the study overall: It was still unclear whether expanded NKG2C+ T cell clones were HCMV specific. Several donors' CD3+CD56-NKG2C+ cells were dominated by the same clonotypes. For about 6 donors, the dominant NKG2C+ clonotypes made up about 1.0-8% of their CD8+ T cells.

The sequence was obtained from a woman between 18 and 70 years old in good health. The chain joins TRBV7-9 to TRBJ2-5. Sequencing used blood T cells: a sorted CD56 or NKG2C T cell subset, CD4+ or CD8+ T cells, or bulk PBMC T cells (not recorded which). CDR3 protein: CASSLGWTQYF.